The 28 T cell receptor beta chains given below trace back to one sample, sequenced in a study of molecular identifiers for immune sequencing clone quantification. TCRdb redid the calling of the PCR reads with MiXCR, one entry per CDR3 protein. The sample yields a few hundred thousand distinct CDR3 sequences, about a quarter seen once. Sample: naive CD8+ T cells from blood, with Jurkat cell RNA spiked in. Subset reported: FACS-sorted CD8+CD4-CCR7+CD45RA+ naive T cells. These receptors were collected from a human donor in good health. Some libraries in this study had Jurkat cell RNA spiked in.

This clonotype turned up a few times. This rearrangement joins TRBV4-3 to TRBJ2-5, with 14 positions matching TRBD2. The CDR3 sequence is 19 residues long. V dropped 0 bases and J dropped 2; count of bases not matched to a gene: 8. Germline CDR1 reads LGHNA; CDR2 reads YSLEER. CDR3 sequence (DNA): TGCGCCAGCAGCCAAGATTTTATAGGACTAGCGGGAGGACAAGAGACCCAGTACTTC. Its protein product is CASSQDFIGLAGGQETQYF.

Many counts were recorded for this clonotype. The chain uses TRBV28 and TRBJ1-4; a weak D match, TRBD1 (5 bases). Looked up from germline, CDR1 is MDHEN and CDR2 is SYDVKM. V dropped 3 bases and J dropped 8 bases, with 13 bases sitting between them. This CDR3 is 14 amino acids long. CDR3 nucleotide sequence: TGTGCCAGCAGTTTCCGGGGCCTGCGAGAAAAACTGTTTTTT. It is translated as CASSFRGLREKLFF.

The chain couples TRBV19 to TRBJ1-2; TRBD1 might be the D (5 bases). The CDR3 consists of 15 residues. Germline values: CDR1 LNHDA, CDR2 SQIVND (reference sequence). V lost 3 bases and J 6 bases, leaving 17 bases between the germline ends. CDR3 DNA sequence: TGTGCCAGTAGTATCCTTTTAAGGGGAGGCCATGGCTACACCTTC. This codes for CASSILLRGGHGYTF.

This clonotype appeared many times. The chain combines TRBV30 with TRBJ2-2; no definite D call. CDR1 is GTSNPN, CDR2 SVGIG, per germline (reference sequence). The V end lost 0 bases, the J end lost 5 bases, and 19 bases lay between the germline ends. This CDR3 spans 17 amino acids. For the CDR3, the DNA is TGTGCCTGGAGTGTACGGTGGGGAAATAGGGATACCGGGGAGCTGTTTTTT. It codes for CAWSVRWGNRDTGELFF.

This clonotype was seen at least ten times. The chain joins TRBV5-1 to TRBJ1-5; no clear D gene. CDR3 length equals 15 residues. From germline, CDR1 is SGHRS and CDR2 YFSETQ. Between the trimmed V and J ends, which lost 0 bases and 0 bases, there was a span of 7 bases. The CDR3 reads CASSLAGDSNQPQHF. The CDR3 DNA reads TGCGCCAGCAGCTTGGCCGGAGATAGCAATCAGCCCCAGCATTTT.

This clonotype occurred many times. The chain combines TRBV28 with TRBJ2-3; D might be TRBD2 (7 bases). The CDR3 consists of 16 residues. CDR1 and CDR2 (germline): MDHEN, SYDVKM. The ends were cut back, 6 bases at V and 1 base at J, with 17 bases in the middle. In DNA, the CDR3 is TGTGCCAGCAGGAAATGGGGGGGGCTAGGCACAGATACGCAGTATTTT. It is translated as CASRKWGGLGTDTQYF.

This clonotype has more than one count but fewer than ten. The gene calls are TRBV4-1 and TRBJ2-1; D unresolved. V was trimmed by 3 bases and J by 5 bases, leaving 5 bases between them. The CDR3 contains 12 residues. Germline lookup yields CDR1 MGHRA and CDR2 YSYEKL. The CDR3 loop reads CASSHLHNEQFF. The CDR3 DNA sequence: TGCGCCAGCAGCCATCTCCACAATGAGCAGTTCTTC.

This clonotype has a count of ten or more. The rearrangement links TRBV19 to TRBJ1-1; D not resolved. This CDR3 is built from 12 residues. V was pared by 3 bases and J by 5 bases, with 7 bases between. CDR1 is LNHDA, CDR2 SQIVND, per germline (reference sequence). CDR3 region: CASSIMGTEAFF. CDR3 sequence (DNA): TGTGCCAGTAGTATTATGGGGACTGAAGCTTTCTTT.

With regard to this clonotype: Since a much larger clone is just one base distant, this may be a read error. The chain uses TRBV28 and TRBJ2-7; D call uncertain. The CDR3 spans 13 residues. Per germline, CDR1 MDHEN and CDR2 SYDVKM. The ends were cut back, 8 bases at V and 3 bases at J, with 14 bases in the middle. The CDR3 protein is CASCMDGRYEQYF. As DNA, the CDR3 is TGTGCCAGCTGCATGGACGGGCGCTACGAGCAGTACTTC.

This clonotype was observed many times. The chain joins TRBV11-2 to TRBJ2-1; D is perhaps TRBD1 or TRBD2 (5 bases each). The germline CDR1 and CDR2 sequences are SGHAT and FQNNGV. The CDR3 spans 15 residues. The V end was cut by 3 bases, the J end by 0 bases, with 9 bases between. The CDR3 sequence is CASSFGTSSYNEQFF. CDR3 sequence (DNA): TGTGCCAGCAGCTTCGGGACCAGCTCCTACAATGAGCAGTTCTTC.

This clonotype was observed at least ten times. This chain joins TRBV14 and TRBJ1-2; no firm D call. V was pared by 1 base and J by 4 bases, with 4 bases between. Looked up from germline, CDR1 is SGHDN and CDR2 is FVKESK. This CDR3 comprises 12 residues. The CDR3 nucleotides are TGTGCCAGCAGCCAAGGTATCTATGGCTACACCTTC. As protein: CASSQGIYGYTF.

This clonotype was picked up a small number of times. The chain is built from TRBV7-2 and TRBJ2-7, with D possibly being TRBD1 (6 bases). Trimming left V 1 base short and J 4 bases short, with 11 bases between. The CDR3 has 14 amino acids. Looked up from germline, CDR1 is SGHTA and CDR2 is FQGNSA. Here the CDR3 DNA reads TGTGCCAGCAGCTTAGACAGGGTCCAATACGAGCAGTACTTC. Its translation is CASSLDRVQYEQYF.

This clonotype was counted between two and nine times. This may come from a read error, since a much larger clone is one base off. Given the absence of the conserved phenylalanine or tryptophan at the CDR3 end, a read error is likely. The genes are TRBV4-1 and TRBJ2-3; D uncertain. Germline CDR1 is MGHRA and CDR2 is YSYEKL. V was pared by 4 bases and J by 1 base, with 6 bases between. The CDR3 is made up of 13 amino acids. CDR3 nucleotide sequence: TGCGCCAGCAGCCCCTGGGGCACAGATACGCAGTATCTT. Encoded protein: CASSPWGTDTQYL.

This clonotype was found a few times. This CDR3 is CASSYELAGYNEQFF. The CDR3 DNA sequence: TGTGCCAGCAGTTACGAACTAGCGGGATACAATGAGCAGTTCTTC. V is TRBV6-6 and J is TRBJ2-1; 10 bases line up with TRBD2. Germline CDR1 is MNHNY and CDR2 is SVGAGI (reference sequence). This CDR3 spans 15 amino acids. Trimming took 2 bases from V and 4 from J; bases not matched to a gene: 2.

Only a few counts were recorded for this clonotype. The chain joins TRBV7-2 to TRBJ2-7; TRBD2 matches 7 bases. J was trimmed by 2 bases and V by 1 base; bases with no gene match: 5. The CDR3 runs to 15 residues. The germline CDR1 and CDR2 sequences are SGHTA and FQGNSA. The CDR3 loop is CASSLGLADPYEQYF. The CDR3 nucleotides are TGTGCCAGCAGCTTAGGTCTAGCGGACCCCTACGAGCAGTACTTC.

The sample holds many counts of this clonotype. The V gene is TRBV4-3, the J gene TRBJ2-5; 15 bases line up with TRBD2. The ends lost 3 bases at V and 2 bases at J; junction bases unmatched: 1. This CDR3 spans 16 amino acids. Germline CDR1 reads LGHNA; CDR2 reads YSLEER. CDR3 coding DNA: TGCGCCAGCAGCCAGGGACTAGCGGGGGGTCAAGAGACCCAGTACTTC. Translated: CASSQGLAGGQETQYF.

This chain connects TRBV10-1 to TRBJ2-3, with D perhaps TRBD2 (5 bases). The CDR3 covers 16 residues. Germline values: CDR1 WNHNN, CDR2 SYGVQD (reference sequence). V was trimmed by 2 bases and J by 5 bases, leaving 17 bases between them. CDR3 region: CASSEGVAGAGDTQYF. The CDR3 DNA is TGCGCCAGCAGTGAGGGAGTGGCGGGCGCCGGAGATACGCAGTATTTT.

The V and J genes are TRBV6-5 and TRBJ1-1; 8 bases line up with TRBD1. This CDR3 is 13 amino acids long. Germline lookup yields CDR1 MNHEY and CDR2 SVGAGI. V dropped 6 bases and J dropped 8; count of bases not matched to a gene: 8. The CDR3 loop is CASRIRGRGEAFF. As DNA, the CDR3 is TGTGCCAGCAGAATCAGGGGGCGCGGGGAAGCTTTCTTT.

V usage is TRBV7-6 and J usage is TRBJ2-3, with TRBD2 as a possible D gene (5 bases). Deletions cut 1 base from V and 6 bases from J, with 8 bases between. This CDR3 has 13 amino acids. Germline CDR1 SGHVS, CDR2 FNYEAQ. Written as DNA, the CDR3 is TGTGCCAGCAGCTTAGAGCGGTCCGATACGCAGTATTTT. Translation: CASSLERSDTQYF.

This clonotype was counted only a few times. This chain links TRBV7-9 with TRBJ2-1; D perhaps matches TRBD1 (6 bases). CDR3 size: 16 residues. Germline CDR1 SEHNR, CDR2 FQNEAQ (reference sequence). Between the trimmed V and J ends, which lost 3 bases and 6 bases, there was a span of 18 bases. In DNA, the CDR3 is TGTGCCAGCAGCTTTGGCGCTGGGGGCGGCCGCAATGAGCAGTTCTTC. This gives the protein CASSFGAGGGRNEQFF.

Regarding this clonotype: At one boundary the junction diverges from the germline segment, which might be a read error. The CDR3 coding sequence is TGTGCCAACAGTTACTGGCGGGACACCGGGGCCAACGTCCTAACTTTC. Translated, it gives CANSYWRDTGANVLTF. The gene calls are TRBV6-2 or TRBV6-3 and TRBJ2-6, with D perhaps being TRBD1 or TRBD2 (6 bases each). CDR3 length equals 16 residues. CDR1 MNHEY and CDR2 SVGEGT come from the germline V gene.

This clonotype was observed at least ten times. The chain is built from TRBV6-2 or TRBV6-3 and TRBJ2-5, with a possible D match to TRBD2 (6 bases). Per germline, CDR1 MNHEY and CDR2 SVGEGT. The CDR3 loop spans 13 amino acids. Trimming pared 11 bases from V and 1 base from J, leaving 14 bases between. CDR3 protein: CAGGIGVQETQYF. The CDR3 DNA is TGTGCCGGAGGGATCGGCGTCCAAGAGACCCAGTACTTC.

This clonotype was found many times. This chain connects TRBV4-1 to TRBJ2-1; maybe TRBD2 (6 bases). V was shortened by 3 bases and J by 0 bases, with 9 bases between the two germline ends. This CDR3 comprises 15 residues. Germline assignment: CDR1 MGHRA and CDR2 YSYEKL. The CDR3 DNA follows: TGCGCCAGCAGCCAGGGTAGCGGCTCCTACAATGAGCAGTTCTTC. Protein product: CASSQGSGSYNEQFF.

On this clonotype itself: An end of the junction does not agree with germline; a read error may underlie this. The chain is built from TRBV6-5 and TRBJ2-3; possible D gene TRBD2, 5 bases. The CDR3 has 14 residues. CDR1 and CDR2 from the germline V gene are MNHEY and SVGAGI. CDR3 nucleotide sequence: TGTGCCAACAGTTATGAGAGGGCGACAGATACGCAGTATTTT. It translates to CANSYERATDTQYF.

A remark on this clonotype: This sequence may be a read error, since a much larger clone differs from it by one base. V gene TRBV29-1 combines with J gene TRBJ2-2; 8 bases match TRBD2. The CDR3 contains 13 residues. The germline CDR1 and CDR2 sequences are SQVTM and ANQGSEA. The CDR3, as DNA: TGCAGCGTAGCGGGGGAGAACACCGCGGAGCTGTTTTTT. It encodes CSVAGENTAELFF.

A word on this clonotype: The junction departs from the called germline gene at one end, perhaps through a read error. The J gene is TRBJ2-2, the V gene TRBV5-3, with no clear D. TRBV5-3 has ORF status, its function being uncertain. CDR3 length: 14 amino acids. The CDR3 loop reads CASSFPQNTGELFF. The CDR3 DNA follows: TGTGCCAGCAGCTTCCCTCAGAACACCGGGGAGCTGTTTTTT.

The CDR3 DNA reads TGTGCCAGCAGTGCGCCGACTAGCGGCTCCTACGAGCAGTACTTC. Protein product: CASSAPTSGSYEQYF. V usage is TRBV27 and J usage is TRBJ2-7; 9 positions agree with TRBD2. Germline V gives CDR1 MNHEY, CDR2 SMNVEV (reference sequence). V shed 5 bases, J shed 0 bases, and the junction held 5 bases outside the gene matches. The CDR3 has 15 amino acids.

About this clonotype: A much larger clone is a single base away; this may be a read error. In nucleotides, the CDR3 is TGCGCCAGCAGCCAAGAAATAGCGGGGGGGCGGACCTTTTTGGATACGCAGTGTTTT. Amino acid sequence: CASSQEIAGGRTFLDTQCF. The V gene is TRBV4-1, the J gene TRBJ2-3; 11 bases are a match to TRBD2. CDR1 is MGHRA and CDR2 is YSYEKL in the germline V gene. The CDR3 totals 19 residues.